Below, one T cell receptor (beta chain) is given with its context. This sample is part of a study of cytomegalovirus exposure and HLA in healthy donors. The PCR made use of 60 Vbeta and 13 Jbeta primers. Measured with immunoSEQ multiplex PCR; TCRdb has only the in-frame clones, and not every one. The table counts roughly 55,000 clones; approximately 10% lies in the top ten. Germline lookup yields CDR1 MDHEN and CDR2 SYDVKM. The CDR3 is 11 residues long. The V end lost 6 bases, the J end lost 4 bases, and 7 bases lay between the germline ends. The sequencing input was PBMCs. V usage is TRBV28 and J usage is TRBJ2-7, with unresolved D. This TCR derives from a woman aged 45-65 years in good health and CMV-seropositive. CDR3 nucleotide sequence: TGTGCCAGCAGCCTCGAGTACGAGCAGTACTTC. Translation: CASSLEYEQYF.